This T cell receptor (beta chain) was documented in a study of cytomegalovirus exposure and HLA in healthy donors. Amplification used 60 Vbeta primers and 13 Jbeta primers. Libraries were prepared by immunoSEQ multiplex PCR; TCRdb keeps only in-frame clonotypes and omits some of them. In the table there are tens of thousands of clones, roughly 60% of which are singletons. This clone was picked up a small number of times. The germline V gene encodes CDR1 SNHLY and CDR2 FYNNEI. The CDR3 covers 16 residues. Deletions cut 2 bases from V and 7 bases from J, with 17 bases between. The TCR was taken from a human donor in good health. Sequenced sample: PBMCs. The rearrangement uses TRBV2 and TRBJ1-4; D is undetermined. The CDR3 sequence: CASSEQTRVGGEKLFF. Written as DNA, the CDR3 is TGTGCCAGCAGTGAACAGACTAGGGTGGGTGGTGAAAAACTGTTTTTT.